These 14 T cell receptor beta chains share one sample of origin, sequenced in a study of cytomegalovirus exposure and HLA in healthy donors. The study ran its PCR with 60 Vbeta and 13 Jbeta primers. Only in-frame clones appear in the TCRdb table, and some are missing; sequencing was by immunoSEQ multiplex PCR. The sample consists of about 97,000 clones, approximately 72% of them appearing once. The sequenced sample was PBMCs. These receptors all stem from a woman aged 40 to 50 in good health and CMV-seronegative.

Only a few counts were recorded for this clone. The chain's CDR3 is CASSQTGWNIQYF. The CDR3, as DNA: TGTGCCAGCAGTCAAACAGGGTGGAACATTCAGTACTTC. This chain links TRBV28 with TRBJ2-4, with a tentative D call TRBD1 (6 bases). The V end was cut by 5 bases, the J end by 7 bases, with 12 bases between. The CDR3 is made up of 13 amino acids. Germline V CDR1 and CDR2: MDHEN, SYDVKM. Based on the CDR3 plus reference TRBV28 and TRBJ2-4, the full variable domain is DVKVTQSSRYLVKRTGEKVFLECVQDMDHENMFWYRQDPGLGLRLIYFSYDVKMKEKGDIPEGYSVSREKKERFSLILESASTNQTSMYLCASSQTGWNIQYFGAGTRLSVL.

The J gene is TRBJ2-1, the V gene TRBV2, with TRBD2 matching over 7 bases. V was pared by 2 bases and J by 3 bases, with 4 bases of the junction left unmatched. The CDR3 extends over 15 amino acids. The V gene's germline CDR1 is SNHLY and CDR2 FYNNEI. The CDR3 loop reads CASSENPGGYNEQFF. The CDR3 nucleotides read TGTGCCAGCAGTGAAAATCCGGGAGGCTACAATGAGCAGTTCTTC.

The chain is built from TRBV5-1 and TRBJ2-1; the match to TRBD2 covers 11 bases. The CDR3 sequence is 16 residues long. Germline V gives CDR1 SGHRS, CDR2 YFSETQ. V was clipped by 0 bases and J by 7 bases; unmatched bases: 6. The CDR3 DNA sequence: TGCGCCAGCAGCTTGGCACTAGCGGGGGTGGGAAATGAGCAGTTCTTC. It codes for CASSLALAGVGNEQFF.

The chain employs TRBV18 and TRBJ1-4; the D gene is possibly TRBD1 (5 bases). V was shortened by 6 bases and J by 5 bases, with 13 bases between the two germline ends. Germline CDR1 reads KGHSH; CDR2 reads LQKENI. The CDR3 is 14 amino acids. CDR3 in DNA: TGTGCCAGCTCTCGACCGGGACTCAATGAAAAACTGTTTTTT. Amino acid sequence: CASSRPGLNEKLFF.

This chain joins TRBV16 and TRBJ2-5, with D possibly being TRBD1 (5 bases). The J call may not be correct, given that the DNA end is closer to TRBJ2-7. This CDR3 comprises 13 residues. The V gene's germline CDR1 is KGHSY and CDR2 FQNENV. Here the CDR3 DNA reads TGTGCCAGCAGCCAGAGCAGGGTCTACGAGCAGTACTTC. Its translation: CASSQSRVYEQYF.

The rearrangement links TRBV6-1 to TRBJ2-7; D is ambiguous. With 2 bases removed from V and 4 bases from J, the gap between germline ends came to 6 bases. Germline lookup yields CDR1 MNHNS and CDR2 SASEGT. This CDR3 region has 12 residues. The DNA for the CDR3 is TGTGCCAGCAGTGAAATGAGGTACGAGCAGTACTTC. Its protein product is CASSEMRYEQYF.

The rearrangement uses TRBV7-9 and TRBJ2-7; 8 bases agree with TRBD2. Trimming cost V 4 bases and J 4 bases; bases outside gene matches: 12. The length of the CDR3 is 16 residues. Germline CDR1 is SEHNR and CDR2 is FQNEAQ (reference sequence). CDR3 in amino acids: CASSSDRSGSDYEQYF. The CDR3 nucleotides read TGTGCCAGCAGCTCGGACCGCAGCGGGAGTGATTACGAGCAGTACTTC.

The chain employs TRBV11-3 and TRBJ2-1, with TRBD2 matching over 12 bases. V was pared by 4 bases and J by 2 bases, with 3 bases of the junction left unmatched. The CDR3 has 16 amino acids. Germline CDR1 and CDR2: SGHNT and YENEEA. The CDR3 bases are TGTGCCAGCAGCTCCCGGACTAGCGGGACCTACAATGAGCAGTTCTTC. Translating gives CASSSRTSGTYNEQFF.

This clone occurred once. The gene calls are TRBV13 and TRBJ2-7, with D possibly being TRBD1 (6 bases). Trimming cost V 3 bases and J 3 bases, with 15 bases left between them. The CDR3 sequence is 15 residues long. Germline CDR1 PRHDT, CDR2 FYEKMQ (reference sequence). The chain's CDR3 is CASSFPTGSGYEQYF. CDR3 bases: TGTGCCAGCAGCTTTCCCACAGGGTCCGGCTACGAGCAGTACTTC.

This clone was counted only a few times. The chain recombines TRBV5-1 with TRBJ2-6; no reliable D call. The V and J ends lost 0 bases and 1 base respectively, with 5 bases between them. The germline gives CDR1 SGHRS, CDR2 YFSETQ. This CDR3 has 15 residues. The CDR3 coding sequence is TGCGCCAGCAGCTTGGTTATATCTGGGGCCAACGTCCTGACTTTC. Its translation is CASSLVISGANVLTF.

The J gene is TRBJ1-4, the V gene TRBV28; 10 bases are a match to TRBD1. The CDR3 consists of 14 residues. Germline V CDR1 and CDR2: MDHEN, SYDVKM. The trim removed 6 bases at V and 8 bases at J, leaving 6 bases unmatched. The CDR3 sequence is CASSPGQGIEKLFF. The CDR3 nucleotides are TGTGCCAGCAGCCCGGGACAGGGGATAGAAAAACTGTTTTTT. Full variable domain (remainder filled in from reference TRBV28 and TRBJ1-4): DVKVTQSSRYLVKRTGEKVFLECVQDMDHENMFWYRQDPGLGLRLIYFSYDVKMKEKGDIPEGYSVSREKKERFSLILESASTNQTSMYLCASSPGQGIEKLFFGSGTQLSVL.

V gene TRBV5-1 combines with J gene TRBJ2-7, with TRBD2 identical over 14 bases. J was trimmed by 3 bases and V by 0 bases; bases with no gene match: 5. The germline gives CDR1 SGHRS, CDR2 YFSETQ. This CDR3 contains 17 residues. The CDR3: CASSLGLAGGYYYEQYF. CDR3 DNA: TGCGCCAGCAGCTTGGGACTAGCGGGGGGGTACTACTACGAGCAGTACTTC. Full variable domain (remainder filled in from reference TRBV5-1 and TRBJ2-7): KAGVTQTPRYLIKTRGQQVTLSCSPISGHRSVSWYQQTPGQGLQFLFEYFSETQRNKGNFPGRFSGRQFSNSRSEMNVSTLELGDSALYLCASSLGLAGGYYYEQYFGPGTRLTVT.

The DNA for the CDR3 is TGTGCCAGCAGCTTGGGACTAGCCTACGAGCAGTACTTC. It codes for CASSLGLAYEQYF. The rearrangement joins TRBV11-2 to TRBJ2-7, with 8 bases matching TRBD2. J lost 2 bases, V lost 3 bases, and 0 bases had no gene match. This CDR3 is 13 amino acids long. Germline CDR1 reads SGHAT; CDR2 reads FQNNGV.

J is TRBJ1-5 and V is TRBV5-8; 10 bases are shared with TRBD1. This CDR3 contains 16 residues. Germline assignment: CDR1 SGHTS and CDR2 YDEGEE. V was clipped by 2 bases and J by 5 bases; unmatched bases: 7. CDR3 protein: CASSFVDRGPDQPQHF. CDR3 nucleotide sequence: TGTGCCAGCAGCTTCGTCGACAGGGGGCCGGATCAGCCCCAGCATTTT.